The 21 T cell receptor beta chains given below trace back to one sample, sequenced in a study of control samples from healthy donors and cancer patients. Here immunoSEQ multiplex PCR was the method, and the copy in TCRdb shows in-frame clones only, minus some. Among 65,000 to 90,000 clones listed, around 90% were seen once. The sequenced sample was PBMCs. The receptors were gathered from a woman aged 45-65 years with colorectal cancer.

The chain has TRBV30 and TRBJ1-3, with unresolved D. This CDR3 has 16 amino acids. CDR1 GTSNPN and CDR2 SVGIG come from the germline V gene (reference sequence). V was pared by 0 bases and J by 0 bases, with 12 bases between. The CDR3 DNA reads as TGTGCCTGGAGTGTACGTCTACGGGGCTCTGGAAACACCATATATTTT. This gives the protein CAWSVRLRGSGNTIYF.

The chain couples TRBV5-8 to TRBJ1-3; D gene unclear. V was cut by 1 base and J by 4 bases, with 6 bases left in between. CDR1 and CDR2 from the germline V gene are SGHTS and YDEGEE. The CDR3 contains 13 residues. In nucleotides, the CDR3 is TGTGCCAGCAGCTTGAACACAGGAAACACCATATATTTT. It encodes CASSLNTGNTIYF. Full variable domain (outside the CDR3, taken from reference TRBV5-8 and TRBJ1-3): EAGVTQSPTHLIKTRGQQATLRCSPISGHTSVYWYQQALGLGLQFLLWYDEGEERNRGNFPPRFSGRQFPNYSSELNVNALELEDSALYLCASSLNTGNTIYFGEGSWLTVV.

J is TRBJ1-3 and V is TRBV19; D gene ambiguous. V lost 3 bases and J 1 base, leaving 4 bases between the germline ends. The length of the CDR3 is 13 residues. Germline CDR1 LNHDA, CDR2 SQIVND (reference sequence). The CDR3 loop reads CASSIGSGNTIYF. CDR3 sequence (DNA): TGTGCCAGTAGTATTGGTTCTGGAAACACCATATATTTT.

The chain joins TRBV30 to TRBJ2-5; no clear D. Trimming pared 1 base from V and 6 bases from J, leaving 12 bases between. The CDR3 extends over 13 amino acids. CDR1 and CDR2 from the germline V gene are GTSNPN and SVGIG (reference sequence). The CDR3 nucleotides read TGTGCCTGGAGTGGGTCCCCGGCTAAGACCCAGTACTTC. Its translation is CAWSGSPAKTQYF.

The chain couples TRBV5-6 to TRBJ1-2, with D tentatively TRBD1 (5 bases). Germline V gives CDR1 SGHDT, CDR2 YYEEEE. Trimming left V 2 bases short and J 6 bases short, with 14 bases between. The CDR3 has 14 residues. Here the CDR3 reads CASSLRQPLHGYTF. The CDR3 DNA sequence: TGTGCCAGCAGCTTAAGACAGCCGCTTCATGGCTACACCTTC. The full variable domain, in which reference TRBV5-6 and TRBJ1-2 provide the parts outside the CDR3, is DAGVTQSPTHLIKTRGQQVTLRCSPKSGHDTVSWYQQALGQGPQFIFQYYEEEERQRGNFPDRFSGHQFPNYSSELNVNALLLGDSALYLCASSLRQPLHGYTFGSGTRLTVV.

In DNA form, the CDR3 reads TGCGCCAGCAGCCCAAACACGGGGGTCACTAATGAAAAACTGTTTTTT. It codes for CASSPNTGVTNEKLFF. The rearrangement links TRBV4-3 to TRBJ1-4; tentatively, D is TRBD1 (5 bases). CDR1 is LGHNA, CDR2 YSLEER, per germline. V lost 4 bases and J 2 bases, leaving 14 bases between the germline ends. This CDR3 region has 16 residues.

The CDR3 nucleotides read TGCGCCAGCAGTGACAGTTCCTCTAAGGAGCAGTACGTC. Residues: CASSDSSSKEQYV. V is TRBV10-2 and J is TRBJ2-7, with no clear D. CDR1 is WSHSY, CDR2 SAAADI, per germline. The CDR3 runs to 13 residues. V lost 3 bases to trimming and J lost 7 bases, with 13 bases between them.

CDR3: CASSLVAGISGANVLTF. In DNA, the CDR3 is TGTGCCAGCAGCTTAGTTGCCGGGATCTCTGGGGCCAACGTCCTGACTTTC. The chain combines TRBV7-9 with TRBJ2-6; possible D gene TRBD2, 5 bases. V lost 1 base, J lost 0 bases, and 10 bases lay in between. The germline V gene encodes CDR1 SEHNR and CDR2 FQNEAQ (reference sequence). This CDR3 comprises 17 residues.

The chain uses TRBV9 and TRBJ1-3, with 8 bases aligning to TRBD1. CDR1 SGDLS and CDR2 YYNGEE come from the germline V gene. This CDR3 contains 16 residues. V lost 4 bases to trimming and J lost 1 base; unmatched junction nucleotides: 7. In nucleotides, the CDR3 is TGTGCCAGCAGCCTACATGACAGGGGTTCTGGAAACACCATATATTTT. Translation: CASSLHDRGSGNTIYF.

This clone was observed a handful of times. The chain recombines TRBV3-1 (or the pseudogene TRBV3-2) with TRBJ2-1; D remains ambiguous. In germline, CDR1 is LGHDT, CDR2 YNNKEL (reference sequence). This CDR3 spans 15 amino acids. V was shortened by 4 bases and J by 0 bases, with 10 bases between the two germline ends. CDR3 DNA: TGTGCCAGCAGCCGCGACACCATCTCCTACAATGAGCAGTTCTTC. Protein sequence: CASSRDTISYNEQFF.

The J gene is TRBJ2-3, the V gene TRBV7-3; 11 nucleotides match TRBD2. CDR1 and CDR2 from the germline V gene are SGHTA and FQGTGA. After removal of 5 bases from V and 2 bases from J, the junction contained 3 bases not matched to a gene. The CDR3 covers 15 residues. The CDR3 sequence is CASSPSGGSTDTQYF. CDR3 DNA sequence: TGTGCCAGCAGCCCTAGCGGGGGGTCCACAGATACGCAGTATTTT.

The rearrangement uses TRBV7-2 and TRBJ1-2; 9 nucleotides align to TRBD1. Germline-derived CDR1 and CDR2 are SGHTA and FQGNSA. The CDR3 length is 14 residues. V trimming: 1 base; J trimming: 8 bases; junction bases outside the gene matches: 5. For the CDR3, the DNA is TGTGCCAGCAGCTTAGGGGACAGGGCTGACGGCTACACCTTC. Translation: CASSLGDRADGYTF.

This clone came up once. This chain links TRBV12-5 with TRBJ2-3; 13 bases match TRBD2. This CDR3 comprises 16 residues. Trimming took 3 bases from V and 6 from J; bases not matched to a gene: 6. The germline gives CDR1 LGHNT, CDR2 FRNRAP. CDR3 nucleotide sequence: TGTGCTAGTGGTTTCGGACTAGCGGGGGAAGGGGATACGCAGTATTTT. Translated: CASGFGLAGEGDTQYF.

The count of this clone is one. The chain combines TRBV28 with TRBJ1-5; D is perhaps TRBD1 (6 bases). Germline V gene data show CDR1 as MDHEN and CDR2 as SYDVKM. This CDR3 has 19 amino acids. The V end was cut by 6 bases, the J end by 0 bases, with 24 bases between. DNA of the CDR3: TGTGCCAGCAGGGCGTCAGGGGTTTATGTTTTAGTTAGCAATCAGCCCCAGCATTTT. Encoded protein: CASRASGVYVLVSNQPQHF.

This chain links TRBV30 with TRBJ1-1, with D unclear. Deletions cut 3 bases from V and 10 bases from J, with 12 bases between. This CDR3 has 11 amino acids. Germline values: CDR1 GTSNPN, CDR2 SVGIG (reference sequence). The CDR3 spells CAWSNLIGAFF. For the CDR3, the DNA is TGTGCCTGGAGCAACCTCATCGGAGCTTTCTTT.

Remarks on this clone: This CDR3 is also generated by other DNA sequences in the sample. V and J are TRBV6-2 or TRBV6-3 and TRBJ1-2; a weak D match, TRBD1 (6 bases). V shed 6 bases and J shed 2 bases, with 10 bases lying between them. Germline V gene sequence: CDR1 MNHEY, CDR2 SVGEGT. The CDR3 covers 13 residues. The CDR3 here is CASSPQGNYGYTF. The CDR3 region has the DNA TGTGCCAGCAGCCCACAGGGAAACTATGGCTACACCTTC.

This clone was observed a single time. V usage is TRBV5-5 and J usage is TRBJ2-5; 9 bases map to TRBD1. CDR1 SGHKS and CDR2 YYEKEE come from the germline V gene (reference sequence). The trim removed 3 bases at V and 1 base at J, leaving 4 bases unmatched. The CDR3 is 15 amino acids. In DNA, the CDR3 is TGTGCCAGCAGCTCGCCACAGGGGGCCCAAGAGACCCAGTACTTC. This sequence encodes CASSSPQGAQETQYF.

The V and J genes are TRBV9 and TRBJ1-2; possibly TRBD1 for D (5 bases). The germline V gene has CDR1 SGDLS and CDR2 YYNGEE. V was pared by 0 bases and J by 5 bases, with 17 bases between. This CDR3 is built from 16 residues. This chain's CDR3 is CASSVVSDTARYGYTF. CDR3 DNA: TGTGCCAGCAGCGTAGTATCGGACACAGCGCGGTATGGCTACACCTTC.

The V gene is TRBV3-1 (or the pseudogene TRBV3-2), the J gene TRBJ2-5, with D maybe TRBD1 (6 bases). Germline lookup yields CDR1 LGHDT and CDR2 YNNKEL (reference sequence). The ends were cut back, 0 bases at V and 5 bases at J, with 10 bases in the middle. The CDR3 has 14 residues. In nucleotides, the CDR3 is TGTGCCAGCAGCCAAGACGGACAGATCGAGACCCAGTACTTC. It codes for CASSQDGQIETQYF.

This clone was seen once. The chain uses TRBV9 and TRBJ1-2; 8 bases fit TRBD1. The CDR3 spans 17 residues. Germline CDR1 reads SGDLS; CDR2 reads YYNGEE. V shed 0 bases and J 8 bases; nucleotides not matched to a gene: 15. CDR3: CASSVAEEPDRVMGYTF. The DNA of the CDR3 is TGTGCCAGCAGCGTAGCGGAAGAACCGGACAGGGTGATGGGCTACACCTTC.

The genes are TRBV7-3 and TRBJ2-1; perhaps TRBD1 as D (6 bases). Germline V gives CDR1 SGHTA, CDR2 FQGTGA. V was clipped by 5 bases and J by 0 bases, with 11 bases between them. The CDR3 consists of 15 residues. For the CDR3, the DNA is TGTGCCAGCAGCACGACAGGTTACTCCTACAATGAGCAGTTCTTC. This sequence encodes CASSTTGYSYNEQFF.